These 9 T cell receptor beta chains were all obtained from the same sample, sequenced in a study of blood T cell repertoires in COVID-19. Some clones are missing from TCRdb's copy, which holds only in-frame ones; the method was immunoSEQ multiplex PCR. The sample lists about 68,000 clones, 85% to 90% occurring once. Specimen: peripheral blood. The receptors were sampled from a middle-aged man with acute or convalescent COVID-19.

J is TRBJ2-2 and V is TRBV6-4; 10 bases line up with TRBD1. This CDR3 is 15 amino acids long. The V gene end was trimmed by 6 bases and the J gene end by 4 bases; junction bases not matched to a gene: 5. CDR1 is MRHNA and CDR2 is SNTAGT in the germline V gene. CDR3 in amino acids: CASRADRGITGELFF. The CDR3, as DNA: TGTGCCAGCAGGGCGGACAGGGGGATCACCGGGGAGCTGTTTTTT.

This clone appeared once. The rearrangement joins TRBV7-9 to TRBJ2-5, with D unclear. Deletions cut 5 bases from V and 2 bases from J, with 12 bases between. The CDR3 contains 14 residues. Germline CDR1 reads SEHNR; CDR2 reads FQNEAQ (reference sequence). CDR3 amino acids: CASSHTPQQETQYF. The CDR3 coding sequence is TGTGCCAGCAGCCATACCCCACAGCAAGAGACCCAGTACTTC.

The table lists this clone with a count of one. The chain is built from TRBV19 and TRBJ2-2; 9 nucleotides align to TRBD2. The ends lost 6 bases at V and 4 bases at J; junction bases unmatched: 15. This CDR3 has 18 residues. Germline-derived CDR1 and CDR2 are LNHDA and SQIVND (reference sequence). This CDR3 reads CASRSPKPGLAGTGELFF. CDR3 DNA: TGTGCCAGTAGATCCCCAAAACCGGGACTAGCAGGCACCGGGGAGCTGTTTTTT.

This rearrangement joins TRBV15 to TRBJ1-2; D not resolved. Trimming stripped 0 bases from V and 0 bases from J, with 17 bases between. The CDR3 spans 18 residues. CDR1 and CDR2 from the germline V gene are LNHNV and YYDKDF (reference sequence). The CDR3 DNA is TGTGCCACCAGCAGAGACCCAGTCAGACAAAAAGCTAACTATGGCTACACCTTC. This encodes CATSRDPVRQKANYGYTF.

Only one count was recorded for this clone. The rearrangement joins TRBV12-3 or TRBV12-4 to TRBJ1-4; no firm D call. V was trimmed by 6 bases and J by 8 bases, leaving 10 bases between them. This CDR3 is 12 amino acids long. CDR3 residues: CASSSRSEKLFF. CDR3 DNA sequence: TGTGCCAGCAGCTCTAGGAGCGAAAAACTGTTTTTT.

This clone has a handful of counts. The rearrangement links TRBV5-1 to TRBJ2-7, with 8 bases that match TRBD1. From germline, CDR1 is SGHRS and CDR2 YFSETQ. With 0 bases clipped from V and 5 bases from J, the junction kept 16 bases outside the gene matches. The CDR3 extends over 18 amino acids. As DNA, the CDR3 is TGCGCCAGCAGCTTGGGCAGGGGGCCGTCAATCGCGGGGCACGAGCAGTACTTC. It is translated as CASSLGRGPSIAGHEQYF.

This clone is a singleton in its sample. The CDR3 protein is CASSYQGNSPLHF. CDR3 in DNA: TGTGCCAGCAGTTACCAGGGGAATTCACCCCTCCACTTT. The chain employs TRBV6-5 and TRBJ1-6, with D possibly matching TRBD1 (6 bases). The V gene lost 2 bases and the J gene lost 7 bases, with 6 bases spanning the gap. Per the germline V gene, CDR1 is MNHEY and CDR2 is SVGAGI. This CDR3 is 13 amino acids long.

The gene calls are TRBV10-3 and TRBJ1-2; D remains ambiguous. V was cut by 4 bases and J by 6 bases, with 15 bases left in between. CDR3 length equals 14 residues. Germline CDR1 and CDR2: ENHRY and SYGVKD. This chain's CDR3 is CAISARPAQNGYTF. The CDR3 region has the DNA TGTGCCATCAGTGCCAGGCCGGCGCAGAATGGCTACACCTTC.

The genes are TRBV5-1 and TRBJ1-2; TRBD1 might be the D (5 bases). Germline CDR1 SGHRS, CDR2 YFSETQ. This CDR3 is 14 amino acids long. Trimming pared 2 bases from V and 7 bases from J, leaving 15 bases between. CDR3 nucleotide sequence: TGCGCCAGCAGCTTCTTGGGGCAGATAGGTGGCTACACCTTC. It yields the protein CASSFLGQIGGYTF.